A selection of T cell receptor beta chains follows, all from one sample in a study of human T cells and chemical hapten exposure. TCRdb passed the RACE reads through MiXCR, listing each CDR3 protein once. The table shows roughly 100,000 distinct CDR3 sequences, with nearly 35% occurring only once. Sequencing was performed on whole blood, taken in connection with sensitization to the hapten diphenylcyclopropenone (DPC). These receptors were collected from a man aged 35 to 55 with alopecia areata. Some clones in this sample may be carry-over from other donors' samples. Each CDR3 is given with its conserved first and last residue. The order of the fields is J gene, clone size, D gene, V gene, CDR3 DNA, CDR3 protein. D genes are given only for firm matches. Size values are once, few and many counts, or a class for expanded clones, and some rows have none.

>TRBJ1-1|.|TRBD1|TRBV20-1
TGCAGTGCTCCTGGGACAGGGAACTTGAACACTGAAGCTTTCTTT
CSAPGTGNLNTEAFF
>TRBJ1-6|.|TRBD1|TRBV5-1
TGCGCCAGCAGCCCGGCAGGGACAGGGAGCTCACCCCTCCACTTT
CASSPAGTGSSPLHF
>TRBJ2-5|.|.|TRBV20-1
TGCAGTGCTAGTCCCTTCGGGGGGCTGACCCGAGAGACCCAGTACTTC
CSASPFGGLTRETQYF
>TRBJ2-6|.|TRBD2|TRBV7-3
TGTGCCAGCAGCCCGGGACTATCCCGTACCCCCGGGGCCAACGTCCTGACTTTC
CASSPGLSRTPGANVLTF
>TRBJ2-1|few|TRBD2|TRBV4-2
TGTGCCAGCAGCTTTCGTCATGCGGCGGGGGGCCCCCACAATGAGCAGTTCTTC
CASSFRHAAGGPHNEQFF
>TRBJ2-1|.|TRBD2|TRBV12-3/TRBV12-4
TGTGCCAGCAGTCTCAGACTAGCGGCCTACAATGAGCAGTTCTTC
CASSLRLAAYNEQFF
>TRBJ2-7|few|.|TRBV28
TGTGCCAGCAGCAATCTCATTTCTGGGGGAGAGACCCTGCGGTACGAGCAGTACTTC
CASSNLISGGETLRYEQYF
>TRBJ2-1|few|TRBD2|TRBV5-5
TGTGCCAGCAGCTTAATTCCTAGCGGGAACTACAATGAGCAGTTCTTC
CASSLIPSGNYNEQFF
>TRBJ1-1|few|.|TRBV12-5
TGTGCTAGTGGTTTAGAACAGGCCTCAACTGAAGCTTTCTTT
CASGLEQASTEAFF
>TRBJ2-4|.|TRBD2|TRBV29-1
TGCAGCGTTGAGGCGGGAGTAGCCAAAAACATTCAGTACTTC
CSVEAGVAKNIQYF
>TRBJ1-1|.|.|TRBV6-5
TGTGCCAGCAGCCTGGGCCCCTTGGGCACTGAAGCTTTCTTT
CASSLGPLGTEAFF
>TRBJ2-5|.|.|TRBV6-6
TGTGCCAGCAGTTACTCGAAGCAGGGTAGCGAGACCCAGTACTTC
CASSYSKQGSETQYF
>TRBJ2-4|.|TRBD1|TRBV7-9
TGTGCCAGCAGCCTCGGACAGGGTATTGCCAAAAACATTCAGTACTTC
CASSLGQGIAKNIQYF
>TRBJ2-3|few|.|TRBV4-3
TGCGCCAGCAGCCAAGTAGCGCTAGCTGGAAGAGATACGCAGTATTTT
CASSQVALAGRDTQYF
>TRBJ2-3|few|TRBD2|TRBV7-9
TGTGCCAGCAGCCTTTACCCGGGACTAGCGGGAGCTGGCACAGATACGCAGTATTTT
CASSLYPGLAGAGTDTQYF
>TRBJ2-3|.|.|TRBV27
TGTGCCAGCAGTTTAAGTCTGGGCCCGCCGGCCCCAACTAGCACAGATACGCAGTATTTT
CASSLSLGPPAPTSTDTQYF
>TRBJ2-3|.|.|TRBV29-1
TGCAGCGTTGGGGGAGTAAGTGGACGCACAGATACGCAGTATTTT
CSVGGVSGRTDTQYF
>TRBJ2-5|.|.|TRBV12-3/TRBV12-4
TGTGCCAGCAGCCTAGGCGGGATCGGGACCCAGTACTTC
CASSLGGIGTQYF
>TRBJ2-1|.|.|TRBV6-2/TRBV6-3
TGTGCCAGCAGCTTTTACGATGAGCAGTTCTTC
CASSFYDEQFF
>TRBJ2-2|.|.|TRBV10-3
TGTGCCATCAGTGAGCCGCCGGATGCCCTTTACACCGGGGAGCTGTTTTTT
CAISEPPDALYTGELFF
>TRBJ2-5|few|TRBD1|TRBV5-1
TGCGCCAGCAACTGGGGGGACAGGCAGAGCAAAGAGACCCAGTACTTC
CASNWGDRQSKETQYF
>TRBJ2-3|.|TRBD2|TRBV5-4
TGTGCCAGCAGCCCGCCGGGACTAGCGGCCGTCACAGATACGCAGTATTTT
CASSPPGLAAVTDTQYF
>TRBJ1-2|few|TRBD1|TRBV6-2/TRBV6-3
TGTGCCAGCAAAACTCAGGGGGCCGGCTATGGCTACACCTTC
CASKTQGAGYGYTF
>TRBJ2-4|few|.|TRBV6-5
TGTGCCAGCAGTCGAGGGGGACTAGCCAAAAACATTCAGTACTTC
CASSRGGLAKNIQYF
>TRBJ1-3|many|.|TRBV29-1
TGCAGCGTTGGACATAACGGAAACACCATATATTTT
CSVGHNGNTIYF
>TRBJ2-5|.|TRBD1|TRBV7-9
TGTGCCAGCAGTCCAGGGGGCGGAGAGACCCAGTACTTC
CASSPGGGETQYF